These 21 T cell receptor beta chains came from one sample sequenced in a study of beta chain features in type 1 diabetes (dated by TCRdb to 2016 to 2018). The library was generated by the immunoSEQ multiplex PCR assay. The High Capacity cDNA Reverse Transcription Kit was used to reverse transcribe all of the isolated RNA, meaning that expressed TCRB transcripts were what got sequenced. Here the immuneACCESS table is served through TCRdb, limited to in-frame sequences with V and J called. Missing clones are a known gap in these copies; in checked studies unresolved V genes cover under half, and the rest lacks a known reason. This sample is represented by some 100,000 clones; roughly 43% of them were singletons. Approximately 0.065% of the sample belongs to the ten largest clones. The sample comprised stem cell memory CD4+ T cells from blood. This sample's cell subset or site label indicates: stem cell-like memory CD4+ T cells. The receptors stem from a woman aged 18 to 35 in good health.

This chain links TRBV5-1 with TRBJ1-2; D is possibly TRBD1 (6 bases). Germline CDR1 reads SGHRS; CDR2 reads YFSETQ. V gave up 4 bases and J gave up 4 bases, with 17 bases separating them. The CDR3 has 15 residues. The CDR3 DNA reads as TGCGCCAGCAGCCCCGGACAGCCATCTGTCTATGGCTACACCTTC. Translated: CASSPGQPSVYGYTF.

This clone has only a few counts. CDR3 nucleotides: TGCGCCAGCAGCTTGGAAGGGACACTTCCCTACGAGCAGTACTTC. As protein: CASSLEGTLPYEQYF. The chain uses TRBV5-1 and TRBJ2-7, with D possibly being TRBD1 (6 bases). Germline CDR1 reads SGHRS; CDR2 reads YFSETQ. Trimming took off 0 bases at V and 2 bases at J, with 12 bases between the two ends. The CDR3 has 15 amino acids.

This chain connects TRBV29-1 to TRBJ1-1; 8 nucleotides align to TRBD1. The CDR3 has 15 residues. V shed 4 bases, J shed 4 bases, and the junction held 11 bases outside the gene matches. From germline, CDR1 is SQVTM and CDR2 ANQGSEA. CDR3 nucleotide sequence: TGCAGCGTTGTTACCCAGGGGGCGAGGAGCACTGAAGCTTTCTTT. It yields the protein CSVVTQGARSTEAFF.

V is TRBV7-2 and J is TRBJ1-2; weak D call: TRBD1 (6 bases). Trimming left V 2 bases short and J 8 bases short, with 18 bases between. CDR3 size: 15 residues. Germline values: CDR1 SGHTA, CDR2 FQGNSA. CDR3 region: CASSLNLGGAEGYTF. Here the CDR3 DNA reads TGTGCCAGCAGCTTAAATCTCGGGGGGGCCGAAGGCTACACCTTC.

This sequence joins TRBV7-9 and TRBJ1-5; 9 bases agree with TRBD1. Germline V gene sequence: CDR1 SEHNR, CDR2 FQNEAQ (reference sequence). The CDR3 covers 15 residues. Losses at the gene ends were 4 bases for V and 4 bases for J; bases not matched to a gene: 5. The CDR3 here is CASSSGTGRNQPQHF. CDR3 DNA sequence: TGTGCCAGCAGCTCTGGGACAGGGAGAAATCAGCCCCAGCATTTT.

The CDR3 loop reads CASSLFRDDTEAFF. The DNA for the CDR3 is TGTGCCAGCAGTTTGTTTAGAGATGACACTGAAGCTTTCTTT. This chain links TRBV28 with TRBJ1-1; D is uncertain. There are 14 residues in the CDR3. Germline V gene sequence: CDR1 MDHEN, CDR2 SYDVKM. Trimming took 3 bases from V and 3 from J, leaving 11 bases between them.

The V and J genes are TRBV19 and TRBJ2-7; TRBD1 agrees at 10 bases. This CDR3 is 14 amino acids long. After removal of 10 bases from V and 5 bases from J, the junction contained 11 bases not matched to a gene. CDR1 is LNHDA and CDR2 is SQIVND in the germline V gene (reference sequence). The CDR3 reads CATRDRGLGDEQYF. CDR3 nucleotide sequence: TGTGCCACCCGGGACAGGGGCCTCGGGGACGAGCAGTACTTC.

CDR3 loop: CASSPGQKQYF. The CDR3 DNA is TGTGCCAGCTCACCTGGACAGAAGCAGTACTTC. The J gene is TRBJ2-7, the V gene TRBV18, with D possibly TRBD1 on 6 matching bases. Germline V CDR1 and CDR2: KGHSH, LQKENI. This CDR3 is 11 amino acids long. V gave up 3 bases and J gave up 8 bases, with 8 bases separating them.

This chain connects TRBV6-6 to TRBJ1-1, with a possible D match to TRBD1 (6 bases). Deletions cut 6 bases from V and 0 bases from J, with 11 bases between. The germline V gene encodes CDR1 MNHNY and CDR2 SVGAGI (reference sequence). CDR3 length: 14 residues. The CDR3 here is CASSRTVMNTEAFF. In DNA, the CDR3 is TGTGCCAGCAGCCGGACAGTTATGAACACTGAAGCTTTCTTT.

This chain joins TRBV13 and TRBJ1-2; TRBD1 matches at 11 bases. The J segment lost 3 bases and the V segment lost 5 bases, leaving 2 bases of the junction unmatched. Per germline, CDR1 PRHDT and CDR2 FYEKMQ (reference sequence). This CDR3 is built from 14 residues. CDR3 amino acids: CASSRGQGDYGYTF. The CDR3 DNA sequence: TGTGCCAGCAGCCGGGGACAGGGGGACTATGGCTACACCTTC.

V and J are TRBV11-2 and TRBJ2-7; TRBD1 might be the D (6 bases). The germline V gene has CDR1 SGHAT and CDR2 FQNNGV. V lost 3 bases and J 5 bases, leaving 20 bases between the germline ends. The CDR3 is made up of 16 amino acids. The chain's CDR3 is CASSLPLDRRNHEQYF. CDR3 coding DNA: TGTGCCAGCAGCTTGCCCCTGGACAGAAGGAACCACGAGCAGTACTTC.

For the CDR3, the DNA is TGTGCCAGCAGCTTAGCCGGGACTCCTAGCTCCTACGAGCAGTACTTC. This gives the protein CASSLAGTPSSYEQYF. This chain joins TRBV7-3 and TRBJ2-7; tentative D call: TRBD2 (6 bases). Germline-derived CDR1 and CDR2 are SGHTA and FQGTGA. V was shortened by 2 bases and J by 0 bases, with 14 bases between the two germline ends. The CDR3 sequence is 16 residues long.

The chain uses TRBV28 and TRBJ2-7, with D unclear. V lost 4 bases and J lost 2, with 3 bases in between. The CDR3 has 11 residues. Germline values: CDR1 MDHEN, CDR2 SYDVKM. CDR3 nucleotide sequence: TGTGCCAGCAGTTCCACCTACGAGCAGTACTTC. Residues: CASSSTYEQYF. Complete variable domain (other parts from reference TRBV28 and TRBJ2-7): DVKVTQSSRYLVKRTGEKVFLECVQDMDHENMFWYRQDPGLGLRLIYFSYDVKMKEKGDIPEGYSVSREKKERFSLILESASTNQTSMYLCASSSTYEQYFGPGTRLTVT.

CDR3 sequence: CASSLVSSGLMNTEAFF. Here the CDR3 DNA reads TGTGCCAGCAGCCTCGTTTCATCCGGACTCATGAACACTGAAGCTTTCTTT. This rearrangement joins TRBV7-9 to TRBJ1-1; no reliable D call. The V gene's germline CDR1 is SEHNR and CDR2 FQNEAQ (reference sequence). The length of the CDR3 is 17 residues. Trimming shortened V by 5 bases and J by 0 bases, and 19 bases separated the two germline ends.

V usage is TRBV5-1 and J usage is TRBJ2-1; D possibly corresponds to TRBD1 (5 bases). This CDR3 region has 14 residues. With 4 bases removed from V and 8 bases from J, the gap between germline ends came to 16 bases. Germline loops: CDR1 SGHRS, CDR2 YFSETQ. The CDR3 DNA reads as TGCGCCAGCAGCCAGGGTACAGCCACCCATGAGCAGTTCTTC. It is translated as CASSQGTATHEQFF.

This clone was observed a handful of times. The rearrangement joins TRBV7-2 to TRBJ2-7, with D possibly TRBD1 on 7 matching bases. CDR3 length: 15 amino acids. Trimming took 1 base from V and 3 from J, leaving 13 bases between them. The germline CDR1 and CDR2 sequences are SGHTA and FQGNSA. This CDR3 reads CASSLGGTALYEQYF. CDR3 DNA sequence: TGTGCCAGCAGCTTAGGCGGGACAGCGCTCTACGAGCAGTACTTC.

The V call is TRBV27, the J call TRBJ1-2, with 8 bases aligning to TRBD1. J was trimmed by 9 bases and V by 3 bases; bases with no gene match: 9. Germline loops: CDR1 MNHEY, CDR2 SMNVEV (reference sequence). The CDR3 runs 14 residues. The CDR3 loop is CASSFGRGRESYTF. In nucleotides, the CDR3 is TGTGCCAGCAGTTTCGGCAGGGGGCGGGAAAGCTACACCTTC.

This chain links TRBV28 with TRBJ2-7; D gene unclear. V lost 5 bases and J 0 bases, leaving 11 bases between the germline ends. This CDR3 has 14 residues. Germline-derived CDR1 and CDR2 are MDHEN and SYDVKM. DNA of the CDR3: TGTGCCAGCAGTCCTTACTCGAGCTCCTACGAGCAGTACTTC. Translation gives CASSPYSSSYEQYF.

The V and J genes are TRBV28 and TRBJ2-5; 9 nucleotides match TRBD1. The CDR3 length is 14 residues. The germline CDR1 and CDR2 sequences are MDHEN and SYDVKM. V was pared by 11 bases and J by 6 bases, with 13 bases of the junction left unmatched. The CDR3 region is CAGRTTDRGKTQYF. The CDR3 DNA is TGTGCCGGCCGGACCACGGACAGGGGAAAGACCCAGTACTTC.

The chain carries TRBV18 and TRBJ2-2, with D hard to call. Germline lookup yields CDR1 KGHSH and CDR2 LQKENI. The CDR3 spans 14 residues. Trimming removed 4 bases from V and 2 bases from J, with 8 bases in between. The CDR3 loop reads CASSRVPNTGELFF. The DNA for the CDR3 is TGTGCCAGCTCACGAGTCCCAAACACCGGGGAGCTGTTTTTT.

The J gene is TRBJ1-1, the V gene TRBV7-9, with D maybe TRBD1 (5 bases). Per the germline V gene, CDR1 is SEHNR and CDR2 is FQNEAQ (reference sequence). CDR3 length equals 11 residues. The ends were cut back, 1 base at V and 12 bases at J, with 9 bases in the middle. The CDR3 sequence is CASSLEGSPFF. CDR3 coding DNA: TGTGCCAGCAGCTTAGAGGGGTCGCCTTTCTTT.